These T cell receptor beta chains were read from a single sample in a study of post-analysis software for immune sequencing data. Each CDR3 protein gets one entry after TCRdb re-called the PCR reads with MiXCR. The sample lists roughly 600,000 distinct CDR3 sequences, around 47% occurring once. The sample taken for sequencing was blood. These receptor sequences come from a girl aged 10 to 17 with multiple sclerosis. Each CDR3 is given with its conserved first and last residue. A D gene is named only where the DNA matches it firmly. Rows give clone size only sometimes, using once, few, many, or a class for an expanded clone.

j_call v_call d_call clone_size cdr3_aa cdr3_nt
TRBJ2-3 TRBV4-1 NA NA CASSPFVGTDTQYF TGCGCCAGCAGCCCCTTCGTGGGCACAGATACGCAGTATTTT
TRBJ2-7 TRBV7-9 NA NA CASGVNYEQYF TGTGCCAGCGGGGTTAACTACGAGCAGTACTTC
TRBJ1-2 TRBV10-3 NA few CAISETTGIAGYGYTF TGTGCCATCAGTGAGACGACCGGAATCGCGGGCTATGGCTACACCTTC
TRBJ1-5 TRBV7-8 NA NA CASSYGQLNQPQHF TGTGCCAGCAGCTATGGACAGCTCAATCAGCCCCAGCATTTT
TRBJ2-4 TRBV28 NA few CASSESSAGMEYF TGTGCCAGCAGCGAAAGTTCGGCCGGGATGGAGTACTTC
TRBJ2-3 TRBV7-2 TRBD2 few CASSWGSGGYTQYF TGTGCCAGCAGCTGGGGTAGCGGGGGATATACGCAGTATTTT
TRBJ2-6 TRBV12-3/TRBV12-4 NA NA CASSLGFSGANVLTF TGTGCCAGCAGCTTGGGGTTCTCTGGGGCCAACGTCCTGACTTTC
TRBJ1-2 TRBV5-1 NA few CASSGRTDYGYTF TGCGCCAGCAGCGGCCGGACAGACTATGGCTACACCTTC
TRBJ2-7 TRBV6-5 NA NA CASNTGGDRGGEQYF TGTGCCAGCAACACAGGAGGGGACCGAGGCGGCGAGCAGTACTTC
TRBJ1-6 TRBV19 NA NA CASSRGNSNSPRHF TGTGCCAGTAGCCGGGGGAATTCTAATTCACCCCGCCACTTT
TRBJ1-2 TRBV12-3/TRBV12-4 NA NA CASSLGGNGYTF TGTGCCAGCAGTTTGGGGGGGAATGGCTACACCTTC
TRBJ2-5 TRBV2 TRBD2 NA CASLSGGLTQETQYF TGTGCCAGCCTATCGGGGGGGTTGACTCAAGAGACCCAGTACTTC
TRBJ2-1 TRBV5-5 NA NA CASSFEPYKYNEQFF TGTGCCAGCAGCTTCGAACCCTACAAATACAATGAGCAGTTCTTC
TRBJ2-5 TRBV20-1 NA NA CSAPPRPQETQYF TGCAGTGCCCCCCCACGGCCCCAAGAGACCCAGTACTTC
TRBJ2-7 TRBV12-3/TRBV12-4 TRBD2 NA CASSYRLVGGSTYEQYF TGTGCCAGCAGCTATAGACTAGTCGGCGGGAGTACTTACGAGCAGTACTTC
TRBJ2-7 TRBV12-3/TRBV12-4 TRBD2 NA CASSPTSGGAGYF TGTGCCAGCAGCCCGACTAGCGGGGGGGCTGGGTACTTC
TRBJ2-1 TRBV5-1 NA NA CASSETSEQFF TGCGCCAGCAGCGAAACTAGCGAGCAGTTCTTC
TRBJ2-3 TRBV6-5 TRBD2 NA CASSYSASGGADTQYF TGTGCCAGCAGTTACTCGGCTAGCGGGGGCGCAGATACGCAGTATTTT
TRBJ2-3 TRBV20-1 NA few CSAGDQGITGTDTQYF TGCAGTGCTGGCGACCAGGGGATTACGGGGACAGATACGCAGTATTTT
TRBJ2-1 TRBV29-1 NA many CSVGRSSYNEQFF TGCAGCGTGGGCCGCAGCTCCTACAATGAGCAGTTCTTC
TRBJ2-7 TRBV5-1 TRBD2 NA CASSLLGGRGSSYNEQYF TGCGCCAGCAGCTTGTTGGGCGGGAGGGGAAGCTCCTACAATGAGCAGTACTTC
TRBJ2-7 TRBV29-1 NA few CSVEKVGTDAYEQYF TGCAGCGTTGAAAAAGTAGGGACGGACGCCTACGAGCAGTACTTC
TRBJ1-1 TRBV5-1 NA NA CASSLGFSETEAFF TGCGCCAGCAGCCTAGGGTTCTCGGAAACTGAAGCTTTCTTT
TRBJ2-6 TRBV6-6 TRBD2 NA CASISGGPGGANVLTF TGTGCCAGCATTAGCGGGGGGCCCGGTGGGGCCAACGTCCTGACTTTC
TRBJ2-7 TRBV12-3/TRBV12-4 NA NA CASTGQTYNEQYF TGTGCCAGCACCGGACAGACCTACAATGAGCAGTACTTC
TRBJ2-3 TRBV5-4 TRBD1 NA CASSPITTGDGTQYF TGTGCCAGCAGCCCAATTACGACAGGGGATGGAACGCAGTATTTT
TRBJ2-7 TRBV29-1 TRBD1 NA CSGSTGGTYEQYF TGCAGCGGATCGACAGGGGGCACCTACGAGCAGTACTTC
TRBJ2-3 TRBV24-1 TRBD2 NA CATDGGDGADTQYF TGTGCCACCGACGGGGGGGATGGAGCGGATACGCAGTATTTT
TRBJ2-5 TRBV20-1 NA few CSAVRQFGETQYF TGCAGTGCTGTAAGACAATTCGGCGAGACCCAGTACTTC
TRBJ2-5 TRBV24-1 NA NA CATRATGEETQYF TGTGCCACCAGGGCCACCGGGGAAGAGACCCAGTACTTC
TRBJ2-7 TRBV20-1 TRBD2 NA CSAPTSGSTYEQYF TGCAGTGCGCCGACTAGCGGATCTACCTACGAGCAGTACTTC